The 25 T cell receptor beta chains below all came from one sample that was sequenced in a study of blood T cells in healthy people across ages. Primed by a sample-barcoded 5' primer and a J-beta primer mix, a second PCR proceeded for roughly 6 to 12 cycles. Via MiXCR, TCRdb re-called the 5' RACE reads, giving one row per CDR3 protein. The profile shows 700,000 or so distinct CDR3 sequences, 20% to 25% of them singletons. Sequencing was done on a sample of blood. These receptors were collected from a man between 65 and 85 years old in good health.

The chain couples TRBV10-3 to TRBJ1-6; TRBD1 might be the D (5 bases). The germline V and J ends were trimmed by 3 bases and 0 bases, with 9 bases remaining between them. Per the germline V gene, CDR1 is ENHRY and CDR2 is SYGVKD. CDR3 size: 16 residues. CDR3 region: CAISDWGYSYNSPLHF. The CDR3, as DNA: TGTGCCATCAGTGATTGGGGGTACTCCTATAATTCACCCCTCCACTTT.

This clonotype was recorded a few times. The chain carries TRBV5-1 and TRBJ2-1, with 9 bases aligning to TRBD1. Germline V lookup: CDR1 SGHRS, CDR2 YFSETQ. Germline trimming cut 4 bases from V and 4 bases from J; bases unmatched to any gene: 6. This CDR3 contains 15 residues. The CDR3 nucleotides are TGCGCCAGCAGCGCGGGACAGGGCGGATACAATGAGCAGTTCTTC. It yields the protein CASSAGQGGYNEQFF.

This clonotype was seen once. The V gene is TRBV7-6, the J gene TRBJ1-1; no firm D call. CDR3 length equals 16 residues. Trimming cost V 2 bases and J 5 bases, with 18 bases left between them. In germline, CDR1 is SGHVS, CDR2 FNYEAQ. Here the CDR3 reads CASSLILAGPGTEAFF. CDR3 DNA sequence: TGTGCCAGCAGCTTAATCCTCGCAGGCCCGGGAACTGAAGCTTTCTTT.

This clonotype was counted between two and nine times. The CDR3 DNA reads TGTGCCAGCAGGCAAGAAGGGCTCGCAGGTCAAGATACGCAGTATTTT. Its protein product is CASRQEGLAGQDTQYF. V is TRBV12-3 or TRBV12-4 and J is TRBJ2-3; D remains ambiguous. The CDR3 is 16 amino acids. Trimming stripped 6 bases from V and 5 bases from J, with 21 bases between.

The chain combines TRBV6-5 with TRBJ2-7; 8 nucleotides line up with TRBD1. Germline V CDR1 and CDR2: MNHEY, SVGAGI. V gave up 5 bases and J gave up 9 bases; unmatched junction bases: 9. The CDR3 is made up of 13 amino acids. The CDR3 reads CASSKTQGAGQYV. CDR3 in DNA: TGTGCCAGCAGTAAGACTCAGGGGGCAGGGCAGTACGTC.

The V call is TRBV7-9, the J call TRBJ2-2, with D perhaps TRBD1 (6 bases). The V end lost 4 bases, the J end lost 1 base, and 10 bases lay between the germline ends. Germline V gene data show CDR1 as SEHNR and CDR2 as FQNEAQ (reference sequence). The CDR3 sequence is 15 residues long. The CDR3 DNA reads TGTGCCAGCAGCTCCCACAGGGAGAACACCGGGGAGCTGTTTTTT. Its translation: CASSSHRENTGELFF. Together with reference TRBV7-9 and TRBJ2-2, the CDR3 gives the full variable domain: DTGVSQNPRHKITKRGQNVTFRCDPISEHNRLYWYRQTLGQGPEFLTYFQNEAQLEKSRLLSDRFSAERPKGSFSTLEIQRTEQGDSAMYLCASSSHRENTGELFFGEGSRLTVL.

The chain couples TRBV6-5 to TRBJ2-3; 10 bases align to TRBD1. The V gene's germline CDR1 is MNHEY and CDR2 SVGAGI. The ends lost 3 bases at V and 2 bases at J; junction bases unmatched: 8. This CDR3 region has 17 residues. Here the CDR3 reads CASSYNPTGGVTDTQYF. Written as DNA, the CDR3 is TGTGCCAGCAGTTATAACCCGACAGGGGGCGTCACAGATACGCAGTATTTT.

This clonotype was seen a few times. V gene TRBV4-2 combines with J gene TRBJ2-3, with D perhaps matching TRBD1 (6 bases). This CDR3 contains 14 residues. V was trimmed by 6 bases and J by 6 bases, leaving 16 bases between them. CDR1 and CDR2 (germline): LGHNA, YNFKEQ. In nucleotides, the CDR3 is TGTGCCAGCAGGCGTTCTGGGGGCGACGATACGCAGTATTTT. This encodes CASRRSGGDDTQYF.

V usage is TRBV5-1 and J usage is TRBJ1-2, with D tentatively TRBD1 (5 bases). Looked up from germline, CDR1 is SGHRS and CDR2 is YFSETQ. The CDR3 is 14 amino acids. The ends were cut back, 3 bases at V and 2 bases at J, with 11 bases in the middle. CDR3 coding DNA: TGCGCCAGCAGCTCCGGGACGCTGAACTATGGCTACACCTTC. Translated, it gives CASSSGTLNYGYTF.

This clonotype showed up just a few times. The V gene is TRBV7-2, the J gene TRBJ2-1; 9 bases agree with TRBD2. This CDR3 has 18 amino acids. Germline V gene lookup returns CDR1 SGHTA and CDR2 FQGNSA. V was clipped by 1 base and J by 7 bases; unmatched bases: 14. The CDR3 is CASSLVPSAGGIRNEQFF. CDR3 DNA sequence: TGTGCCAGCAGCTTAGTCCCATCGGCGGGAGGGATTAGGAATGAGCAGTTCTTC.

The V gene is TRBV6-2 or TRBV6-3, the J gene TRBJ2-7, with TRBD2 as a possible D gene (5 bases). This CDR3 has 13 amino acids. The germline V gene has CDR1 MNHEY and CDR2 SVGEGT. Trimming shortened V by 6 bases and J by 5 bases, and 14 bases separated the two germline ends. CDR3: CASSFIARDEQYV. The DNA of the CDR3 is TGTGCCAGCAGCTTTATTGCGAGGGACGAGCAGTACGTC.

The chain employs TRBV12-3 or TRBV12-4 and TRBJ1-5; D gene uncertain. This CDR3 region has 16 residues. V was clipped by 3 bases and J by 2 bases, with 14 bases between them. The CDR3 here is CASSLGKGFGNQPQHF. CDR3 coding DNA: TGTGCCAGCAGTTTGGGGAAAGGGTTCGGCAATCAGCCCCAGCATTTT.

V and J are TRBV28 and TRBJ2-7; D unresolved. Trimming cost V 3 bases and J 6 bases, with 6 bases left between them. The length of the CDR3 is 11 residues. The germline V gene encodes CDR1 MDHEN and CDR2 SYDVKM. The CDR3 spells CASSFVFEQYF. The CDR3 DNA reads TGTGCCAGCAGTTTCGTCTTCGAGCAGTACTTC.

A few counts support this clonotype. The chain is built from TRBV12-3 or TRBV12-4 and TRBJ1-5; D might be TRBD1 (5 bases). The CDR3 extends over 16 amino acids. V lost 6 bases to trimming and J lost 5 bases, with 20 bases between them. This CDR3 is CASSLKFKGRHQPQHF. CDR3 bases: TGTGCCAGCAGCCTAAAATTCAAGGGGCGCCATCAGCCCCAGCATTTT.

This chain connects TRBV5-1 to TRBJ1-1; 8 bases align to TRBD1. Trimming at V came to 2 bases and at J to 1 base, leaving 4 bases not matched to a gene. Germline values: CDR1 SGHRS, CDR2 YFSETQ. This CDR3 has 15 residues. CDR3 DNA sequence: TGCGCCAGCAGCTTCGGACAGGGAGGGAACACTGAAGCTTTCTTT. Amino acids: CASSFGQGGNTEAFF.

A few counts support this clonotype. The J gene is TRBJ2-1, the V gene TRBV11-2, with D unresolved. Germline V gene data show CDR1 as SGHAT and CDR2 as FQNNGV. V lost 1 base, J lost 2 bases, and 12 bases lay in between. The CDR3 length is 16 residues. In nucleotides, the CDR3 is TGTGCCAGCAGCTTAGTAGGGCAACTGACCTACAATGAGCAGTTCTTC. Amino acids: CASSLVGQLTYNEQFF. Variable domain in full (rest from reference TRBV11-2 and TRBJ2-1): EAGVAQSPRYKIIEKRQSVAFWCNPISGHATLYWYQQILGQGPKLLIQFQNNGVVDDSQLPKDRFSAERLKGVDSTLKIQPAKLEDSAVYLCASSLVGQLTYNEQFFGPGTRLTVL.

This clonotype came up a few times. The V gene is TRBV11-2, the J gene TRBJ2-3; D is ambiguous. CDR1 is SGHAT, CDR2 FQNNGV, per germline. V was shortened by 5 bases and J by 1 base, with 10 bases between the two germline ends. The CDR3 totals 14 residues. CDR3 in amino acids: CASSPPWGTDTQYF. DNA of the CDR3: TGTGCCAGCAGCCCCCCGTGGGGCACAGATACGCAGTATTTT.

The chain has TRBV11-2 and TRBJ2-7; no clear D. Germline-derived CDR1 and CDR2 are SGHAT and FQNNGV. Between the trimmed V and J ends, which lost 1 base and 2 bases, there was a span of 6 bases. The CDR3 contains 13 residues. Here the CDR3 DNA reads TGTGCCAGCAGCTTAGCACGGGCCTACGAGCAGTACTTC. Residues: CASSLARAYEQYF.

This chain uses TRBV11-1 with TRBJ2-1, with 14 bases identical to TRBD2. After removal of 5 bases from V and 6 bases from J, the junction contained 24 bases not matched to a gene. Germline assignment: CDR1 SGHAT and CDR2 FQDESV (reference sequence). This CDR3 region has 22 residues. The CDR3 loop is CASSMPYSGLAGGLIARNEQFF. CDR3 nucleotide sequence: TGTGCCAGCAGCATGCCTTACTCCGGACTAGCGGGGGGTCTCATTGCCCGCAATGAGCAGTTCTTC.

This clonotype was seen a handful of times. This chain links TRBV20-1 with TRBJ2-1; 14 bases are a match to TRBD2. The DNA end lines up better with TRBJ2-7; the J call may be wrong. The CDR3 totals 15 residues. From germline, CDR1 is DFQATT and CDR2 SNEGSKA (reference sequence). CDR3 sequence: CSAPGLAGVSYEQYF. The CDR3 region has the DNA TGCAGTGCCCCGGGACTAGCGGGGGTCTCCTACGAGCAGTACTTC.

This chain links TRBV7-2 with TRBJ2-3, with a possible D match to TRBD2 (6 bases). The V and J ends lost 7 bases and 6 bases respectively, with 17 bases between them. The CDR3 extends over 14 amino acids. In germline, CDR1 is SGHTA, CDR2 FQGNSA. The CDR3 spells CASTQSSRGDTQYF. CDR3 nucleotides: TGTGCCAGCACCCAATCCTCTCGGGGGGATACGCAGTATTTT. The full variable domain, with the rest looked up from reference TRBV7-2 and TRBJ2-3, is GAGVSQSPSNKVTEKGKDVELRCDPISGHTALYWYRQSLGQGLEFLIYFQGNSAPDKSGLPSDRFSAERTGGSVSTLTIQRTQQEDSAVYLCASTQSSRGDTQYFGPGTRLTVL.

V usage is TRBV4-2 and J usage is TRBJ1-5; unclear D gene. The V gene's germline CDR1 is LGHNA and CDR2 YNFKEQ. V was shortened by 1 base and J by 9 bases, with 7 bases between the two germline ends. The CDR3 has 12 amino acids. CDR3 DNA sequence: TGTGCCAGCAGCCAAGCGGCGGGGCCCCAGCATTTT. Residues: CASSQAAGPQHF.

In this sample, this clonotype turned up a few times. The J gene is TRBJ2-7, the V gene TRBV12-3 or TRBV12-4; D not certain. The CDR3 loop spans 14 amino acids. V lost 6 bases and J 5 bases, leaving 17 bases between the germline ends. The CDR3 nucleotides are TGTGCCAGCAGCTTGATGGGGTTTGGGAACGAGCAGTACTTC. This gives the protein CASSLMGFGNEQYF.

This clonotype was detected ten times or more. The CDR3 loop is CASSPQGSTYEQYV. The CDR3 bases are TGTGCCAGCTCACCACAGGGGTCCACCTACGAGCAGTACGTC. The rearrangement links TRBV18 to TRBJ2-7; a weak D match, TRBD1 (5 bases). Germline loops: CDR1 KGHSH, CDR2 LQKENI. The CDR3 is 14 residues long. V lost 1 base and J 2 bases, leaving 9 bases between the germline ends.

The chain combines TRBV29-1 with TRBJ1-1; D is unclear. The CDR3 contains 12 residues. The germline V and J ends were trimmed by 0 bases and 8 bases, with 10 bases remaining between them. Germline values: CDR1 SQVTM, CDR2 ANQGSEA. In nucleotides, the CDR3 is TGCAGCGTTGAAGACTTGTGGAGGGAAGCTTTCTTT. It yields the protein CSVEDLWREAFF.